The 23 T cell receptor beta chains listed next were all sequenced from one sample in a study of beta chain features in type 1 diabetes. Their target antigens are unknown. Expressed TCRB transcripts were sequenced after all isolated RNA was converted to cDNA. Using immunoSEQ multiplex PCR, the repertoire was profiled, and TCRdb retains in-frame clones only, with some absent. Of around 130,000 clones in the sample, around 10% were seen once. Notes on the study in general: All four CD4+ subsets from Type 1 diabetes patients carried moderately but significantly shorter TCRB CDR3s.

The specimen sequenced was central memory CD4+ T cells from blood. Receptor source: a man under 40 with type 1 diabetes.

In this sample, this clone turned up a few times. V usage is TRBV18 and J usage is TRBJ1-6, with TRBD1 matching 9 bases. The length of the CDR3 is 19 residues. The germline V gene has CDR1 KGHSH and CDR2 LQKENI. Trimming removed 3 bases from V and 9 bases from J; junction bases left unmatched: 18. CDR3 sequence reads: CASSPARVTGQGMGSPLHF. The CDR3 region has the DNA TGTGCCAGCTCACCCGCCCGGGTAACGGGACAGGGTATGGGTTCACCCCTCCACTTT.

This clone appeared a few times. The CDR3 region is CASSVLLAGDFTGELFF. CDR3 bases: TGTGCCAGCAGCGTTCTACTGGCAGGGGATTTCACCGGGGAGCTGTTTTTT. The V call is TRBV9, the J call TRBJ2-2, with a possible D match to TRBD1 (6 bases). This CDR3 spans 17 amino acids. Germline V gives CDR1 SGDLS, CDR2 YYNGEE. Between the trimmed V and J ends, which lost 2 bases and 4 bases, there was a span of 18 bases.

The table lists this clone with a few counts. The chain carries TRBV18 and TRBJ2-3, with unresolved D. Germline V gives CDR1 KGHSH, CDR2 LQKENI. This CDR3 is built from 14 residues. V was trimmed by 3 bases and J by 1 base, leaving 8 bases between them. The CDR3 DNA reads as TGTGCCAGCTCACCTTCCCGGGGCACAGATACGCAGTATTTT. Translated, it gives CASSPSRGTDTQYF.

This clone showed up just a few times. The chain carries TRBV18 and TRBJ2-7; tentatively, D is TRBD1 (5 bases). Germline V gene sequence: CDR1 KGHSH, CDR2 LQKENI. The V end was cut by 4 bases, the J end by 1 base, with 14 bases between. The CDR3 totals 15 residues. The CDR3 region has the DNA TGTGCCAGCTCACTAGGACAAGGGTTATCCTACGAGCAGTACTTC. This codes for CASSLGQGLSYEQYF.

This clone was found a few times. The genes are TRBV29-1 and TRBJ2-7; 8 bases map to TRBD1. The V segment lost 6 bases and the J segment 5 bases; nucleotides outside the gene matches: 6. The CDR3 has 12 residues. Per germline, CDR1 SQVTM and CDR2 ANQGSEA. CDR3: CSVGTGKDEQYF. CDR3 bases: TGCAGCGTGGGGACAGGAAAAGACGAGCAGTACTTC.

This chain connects TRBV19 to TRBJ1-1; TRBD1 matches 12 bases. CDR1 and CDR2 from the germline V gene are LNHDA and SQIVND (reference sequence). The CDR3 is 15 amino acids. Unmatched junction bases numbered 8, after V lost 5 bases and J lost 7 bases. CDR3 residues: CASSSFGTGGVEAFF. As DNA, the CDR3 is TGTGCCAGTAGTTCCTTTGGGACAGGGGGCGTTGAAGCTTTCTTT.

The rearrangement uses TRBV29-1 and TRBJ1-1, with D possibly TRBD1 on 5 matching bases. V dropped 4 bases and J dropped 6 bases, with 9 bases sitting between them. Germline CDR1 SQVTM, CDR2 ANQGSEA. The CDR3 is 11 amino acids. CDR3 sequence reads: CSVGRGSEAFF. The CDR3 DNA sequence: TGCAGCGTTGGAAGGGGATCTGAAGCTTTCTTT.

This clone was detected only a few times. Other DNA sequences of this sample code for an identical CDR3. J is TRBJ2-3 and V is TRBV7-3; 8 bases align to TRBD2. CDR1 is SGHTA and CDR2 is FQGTGA in the germline V gene. Trimming removed 5 bases from V and 2 bases from J; junction bases left unmatched: 3. CDR3 length: 14 amino acids. The DNA for the CDR3 is TGTGCCAGCAGCCCCGGACTAGCCACAGATACGCAGTATTTT. Translating gives CASSPGLATDTQYF.

This clone occurred many times. The chain employs TRBV29-1 and TRBJ1-5; D is undetermined. Germline V gene sequence: CDR1 SQVTM, CDR2 ANQGSEA. With 3 bases removed from V and 7 bases from J, the gap between germline ends came to 13 bases. This CDR3 spans 13 amino acids. The CDR3 DNA sequence: TGCAGCGTTGAGTGGGCTTCTGGACAGCCCCAGCATTTT. Translation: CSVEWASGQPQHF.

This clone was observed a few times. J is TRBJ1-5 and V is TRBV10-3; possible D gene TRBD1, 6 bases. CDR1 ENHRY and CDR2 SYGVKD come from the germline V gene. CDR3 length: 15 amino acids. Trimming took 10 bases from V and 2 from J, leaving 18 bases between them. The CDR3 DNA sequence: TGTGCCAGCAAAGGCGGGGGCGCAGGCAATCAGCCCCAGCATTTT. This encodes CASKGGGAGNQPQHF.

This chain uses TRBV15 with TRBJ1-4; D unclear. V dropped 0 bases and J dropped 4 bases, with 9 bases sitting between them. There are 15 residues in the CDR3. Per the germline V gene, CDR1 is LNHNV and CDR2 is YYDKDF (reference sequence). The CDR3 sequence is CATSRDSLFNEKLFF. The CDR3 DNA reads TGTGCCACCAGCAGAGACAGTCTTTTTAATGAAAAACTGTTTTTT.

This clone was detected only a few times. The junction shows a germline mismatch at one end, possibly a read error. This sequence joins TRBV7-7 and TRBJ1-1; no clear D. CDR1 and CDR2 from the germline V gene are SSHAT and FNYEAQ (reference sequence). The CDR3 is 14 amino acids. The CDR3 nucleotides are TGTGCTAGCAGCTTGAATCTGAGGAGTACTGAAGCTTTCTTT. It is translated as CASSLNLRSTEAFF.

The CDR3: CASSPESRQSSYEQYF. The CDR3 nucleotides are TGTGCCAGCAGCCCGGAGTCCCGACAGAGCTCCTACGAGCAGTACTTC. The chain couples TRBV7-2 to TRBJ2-7; D might be TRBD1 (5 bases). V lost 5 bases and J lost 0, with 17 bases in between. There are 16 residues in the CDR3. Germline CDR1 SGHTA, CDR2 FQGNSA.

This rearrangement joins TRBV9 to TRBJ2-3; 8 nucleotides match TRBD1. V lost 6 bases, J lost 3 bases, and 6 bases stayed unmatched. This CDR3 is built from 14 residues. Looked up from germline, CDR1 is SGDLS and CDR2 is YYNGEE. The chain's CDR3 is CASTSDRGTDTQYF. In DNA form, the CDR3 reads TGTGCCAGCACCAGCGACAGGGGAACAGATACGCAGTATTTT.

The chain combines TRBV19 with TRBJ2-1, with TRBD1 matching 9 bases. The CDR3 length is 16 residues. With 3 bases clipped from V and 7 bases from J, the junction kept 10 bases outside the gene matches. CDR1 is LNHDA and CDR2 is SQIVND in the germline V gene (reference sequence). The CDR3 reads CASSMGNTGGRNEQFF. For the CDR3, the DNA is TGTGCCAGTAGTATGGGGAACACAGGGGGCCGTAATGAGCAGTTCTTC.

This chain connects TRBV6-5 to TRBJ1-6, with no clear D. With 8 bases removed from V and 0 bases from J, the gap between germline ends came to 8 bases. The CDR3 is made up of 14 amino acids. Germline V gene data show CDR1 as MNHEY and CDR2 as SVGAGI. CDR3 loop: CASGTVSYNSPLHF. DNA of the CDR3: TGTGCCAGCGGAACAGTCTCCTATAATTCACCCCTCCACTTT.

V gene TRBV2 combines with J gene TRBJ2-5; the D gene is possibly TRBD2 (6 bases). The CDR3 is 16 amino acids. Germline CDR1 reads SNHLY; CDR2 reads FYNNEI. The V end lost 2 bases, the J end lost 5 bases, and 18 bases lay between the germline ends. The CDR3 DNA reads as TGTGCCAGCAGTGAAATAGGTGGAGGGGTTCGCGAGACCCAGTACTTC. This codes for CASSEIGGGVRETQYF. The entire variable domain, with the rest obtained from reference TRBV2 and TRBJ2-5, is as follows: EPEVTQTPSHQVTQMGQEVILRCVPISNHLYFYWYRQILGQKVEFLVSFYNNEISEKSEIFDDQFSVERPDGSNFTLKIRSTKLEDSAMYFCASSEIGGGVRETQYFGPGTRLLVL.

The rearrangement joins TRBV28 to TRBJ2-3, with D possibly matching TRBD1 (6 bases). Deletions cut 6 bases from V and 9 bases from J, with 19 bases between. Germline lookup yields CDR1 MDHEN and CDR2 SYDVKM. The CDR3 sequence is 14 residues long. As DNA, the CDR3 is TGTGCCAGCAGCACACCCCTCACAGGGACAACGCAGTATTTT. This sequence encodes CASSTPLTGTTQYF. The variable domain in full, with the rest retrieved from reference TRBV28 and TRBJ2-3, is DVKVTQSSRYLVKRTGEKVFLECVQDMDHENMFWYRQDPGLGLRLIYFSYDVKMKEKGDIPEGYSVSREKKERFSLILESASTNQTSMYLCASSTPLTGTTQYFGPGTRLTVL.

The rearrangement links TRBV18 to TRBJ1-2, with 7 bases lining up with TRBD1. CDR1 is KGHSH and CDR2 is LQKENI in the germline V gene. The length of the CDR3 is 16 residues. V trimming: 4 bases; J trimming: 4 bases; junction bases outside the gene matches: 12. For the CDR3, the DNA is TGTGCCAGCTCACTCGGACAGGCGGTCGAAGGCTATGGCTACACCTTC. As protein: CASSLGQAVEGYGYTF.

The chain carries TRBV28 and TRBJ1-1; possibly TRBD1 for D (5 bases). V shed 3 bases and J shed 6 bases, with 11 bases lying between them. Germline loops: CDR1 MDHEN, CDR2 SYDVKM. This CDR3 is 13 amino acids long. The chain's CDR3 is CASSFSGFAEAFF. The CDR3 DNA reads as TGTGCCAGCAGTTTTTCAGGGTTCGCTGAAGCTTTCTTT.

This clone turned up a few times. The chain employs TRBV6-5 and TRBJ1-1, with D tentatively TRBD1 (6 bases). Trimming left V 7 bases short and J 3 bases short, with 18 bases between. CDR3 length: 15 residues. Per germline, CDR1 MNHEY and CDR2 SVGAGI. CDR3 sequence (DNA): TGTGCCAGCACCCCACGGGCGGGGGCTTACACTGAAGCTTTCTTT. Its protein product is CASTPRAGAYTEAFF.

This clone was detected only a few times. The V gene is TRBV20-1, the J gene TRBJ2-5; D perhaps matches TRBD2 (5 bases). This CDR3 contains 11 residues. Trimming stripped 8 bases from V and 4 bases from J, with 11 bases between. CDR1 and CDR2 from the germline V gene are DFQATT and SNEGSKA (reference sequence). The CDR3 sequence is CSIDGVETQYF. The CDR3 region has the DNA TGCAGTATTGACGGGGTAGAGACCCAGTACTTC.

Only a few counts were recorded for this clone. This chain uses TRBV15 with TRBJ2-1; 13 bases are a match to TRBD2. This CDR3 has 15 residues. Germline lookup yields CDR1 LNHNV and CDR2 YYDKDF (reference sequence). The J segment lost 10 bases and the V segment lost 4 bases, leaving 7 bases of the junction unmatched. CDR3 sequence (DNA): TGTGCCACCAGCAAAGGACTAGCGGGGGTTGGGGAGCAGTTCTTC. The encoded protein is CATSKGLAGVGEQFF.